The rows below give T cell receptor beta chains drawn from one sample of a study of T cell changes during pregnancy in multiple sclerosis. Assay used: immunoSEQ multiplex PCR; TCRdb lists only in-frame clones, some missing. The sample gives 90,000 or so clones, more than 85% of which show up once; about 1.5% is in the top ten. Sequencing used peripheral blood, obtained in the first trimester of pregnancy. These receptors were taken from a female donor with multiple sclerosis, enrolled in a pregnancy study. Both conserved end residues are part of each CDR3.

v_call cdr3_aa
TRBV5-6 CARGAEGRYGYTF
TRBV28 CASSSIFDEQFF
TRBV4-2 CASSQQGLARYEQYF
TRBV6-1 CASSDGDRVVYEQYF
TRBV7-9 CASSFGQGLSYEQYF
TRBV6-5 CASSQPAGAGNGYTF
TRBV5-1 CASSLDRVGTEAFF
TRBV15 CATSRDMGRYNEQFF
TRBV11-1 CASSFRAGNEDTQYF
TRBV6-1 CASSDGQGSSGRHNEQFF
TRBV5-1 CASSLSQGLDTEAFF
TRBV19 CASSISTGEQYF